Presented here are 5 T cell receptor beta chains from one specimen sequenced in a study of OX40 agonist ivuxolimab in advanced cancers. The protocol used for the library was the immunoSEQ multiplex PCR assay. Entries here come from immuneACCESS through TCRdb and include only in-frame sequences with V and J called. Some clones fail to appear in such tables; in the studies checked, an unresolved V gene covers under half of the shortfall, and the cause of the remainder is unknown. The sample table records thousands of clones; roughly two thirds of these occur just once. The ten largest account for about 45% of the sample. The sample in question was CD4+ or CD8+ T cells sorted from blood, obtained in a trial of the OX40 agonist ivuxolimab. The source of these receptors is an adult with an advanced solid tumor such as melanoma, head and neck, liver or kidney cancer.

This clone is judged medium-sized. V and J are TRBV10-3 and TRBJ1-1; a weak D match, TRBD1 (5 bases). This CDR3 contains 12 residues. Trimming left V 7 bases short and J 1 base short, with 7 bases between. Germline values: CDR1 ENHRY, CDR2 SYGVKD. DNA of the CDR3: TGTGCCATCATGGGGGAGAACACTGAAGCTTTCTTT. The encoded protein is CAIMGENTEAFF.

Judged by abundance, this clone is large. The chain employs TRBV20-1 and TRBJ2-7; no reliable D call. Looked up from germline, CDR1 is DFQATT and CDR2 is SNEGSKA (reference sequence). V gave up 6 bases and J gave up 3 bases, with 3 bases separating them. The CDR3 contains 9 residues. CDR3 protein: CSAGYEQYF. The CDR3 nucleotides read TGCAGTGCCGGCTACGAGCAGTACTTC.

This clone is labeled as medium-sized (0.01 to 0.1%). CDR3 coding DNA: TGTGCCAGCAGTTTGTCATCTTGGGGGCAGGATGGCTACACCTTC. It yields the protein CASSLSSWGQDGYTF. The chain employs TRBV28 and TRBJ1-2; D perhaps matches TRBD1 (6 bases). Looked up from germline, CDR1 is MDHEN and CDR2 is SYDVKM. The CDR3 runs to 15 residues. Trimming removed 3 bases from V and 6 bases from J, with 17 bases in between.

The chain recombines TRBV9 with TRBJ2-3; D is unclear. Deletions cut 0 bases from V and 0 bases from J, with 5 bases between. The CDR3 runs to 14 residues. Per the germline V gene, CDR1 is SGDLS and CDR2 is YYNGEE. This CDR3 reads CASSVAASTDTQYF. The CDR3 nucleotides read TGTGCCAGCAGCGTAGCTGCTAGCACAGATACGCAGTATTTT.

The V gene is TRBV2, the J gene TRBJ2-3, with TRBD2 matching over 7 bases. Germline lookup yields CDR1 SNHLY and CDR2 FYNNEI. CDR3 length: 13 amino acids. Trimming cost V 7 bases and J 2 bases; bases outside gene matches: 3. The CDR3 nucleotides are TGTGCCAGCATCCGGGACTACACAGATACGCAGTATTTT. It codes for CASIRDYTDTQYF.